This TCR beta chain is drawn from a study of Ad26.COV2.S vaccination and SARS-CoV-2 variants. Overall study: Of the COV1001 trial arms, the Ad26.COV2.S arm included the donor. Study conclusions and caveats: Analyses of TCR breadth and depth may have underestimated total T cell responses.

CDR3 size: 16 residues. CDR1 SGHTA and CDR2 FQGNSA come from the germline V gene. J lost 1 base, V lost 3 bases, and 5 bases had no gene match. Some clones are missing from TCRdb's copy, which holds only in-frame ones; the method was immunoSEQ multiplex PCR. The profile shows about 400,000 clones, around 93% of them singletons. Treatment here: about 20 received Ad26.COV2.S at low or high dose, single or two shots; about five received placebo; per-sample allocation not given. Samples analyzed were those drawn on day 63 after the first vaccine or placebo injection. This clone was seen only a few times. Its antigen is undetermined.

This chain joins TRBV7-2 and TRBJ1-1, with 10 bases aligning to TRBD1. This material consisted of peripheral blood, taken in a trial of Ad26.COV2.S vaccine versus placebo. This TCR was recovered from a person aged 18-60 years who received the Ad26.COV2.S COVID-19 vaccine or a placebo. The CDR3 coding sequence is TGTGCCAGCAGCTTGGGACAGGGGTTGTGGAACACTGAAGCTTTCTTT. Translated: CASSLGQGLWNTEAFF.